The present entry profiles one T cell receptor beta chain with its context. Its specificity is unknown. An Oncomine TCR Beta short-read assay was used to sequence the DNA from cultured CD4+ T cells. Via MiXCR, TCRdb re-called the PCR reads, giving one row per CDR3 protein. The table shows approximately 15,000 distinct CDR3 sequences, with around a fifth occurring only once. Sample treatment: roughly ten-day PBMC culture with coronavirus spike peptide pools or control peptides (ViraFEST assay). ViraFEST relied on peptide pools to expand antigen-specific T cells; the TCRs were sequenced afterward. The sample is drawn from a study of vaccination and CD4 T cells after COVID-19. Study details: As control conditions, cultures were given either a CEFX pool serving as positive control, an HIV-1 Nef pool, or no peptide at all.

Source: CD4+ T cells from blood, cultured in vitro, taken before SARS-CoV-2 vaccination. This TCR was sampled from a human donor who received a COVID-19 vaccine.

CDR3: CASSFPPGQGAAYGYTF. CDR3 DNA: TGTGCCAGCAGTTTCCCACCGGGACAGGGGGCGGCCTATGGCTACACCTTC. The V gene is TRBV6-5, the J gene TRBJ1-2; TRBD1 matches 12 bases. The J segment lost 4 bases and the V segment lost 4 bases, leaving 10 bases of the junction unmatched. The CDR3 loop spans 17 amino acids. Germline assignment: CDR1 MNHEY and CDR2 SVGAGI.